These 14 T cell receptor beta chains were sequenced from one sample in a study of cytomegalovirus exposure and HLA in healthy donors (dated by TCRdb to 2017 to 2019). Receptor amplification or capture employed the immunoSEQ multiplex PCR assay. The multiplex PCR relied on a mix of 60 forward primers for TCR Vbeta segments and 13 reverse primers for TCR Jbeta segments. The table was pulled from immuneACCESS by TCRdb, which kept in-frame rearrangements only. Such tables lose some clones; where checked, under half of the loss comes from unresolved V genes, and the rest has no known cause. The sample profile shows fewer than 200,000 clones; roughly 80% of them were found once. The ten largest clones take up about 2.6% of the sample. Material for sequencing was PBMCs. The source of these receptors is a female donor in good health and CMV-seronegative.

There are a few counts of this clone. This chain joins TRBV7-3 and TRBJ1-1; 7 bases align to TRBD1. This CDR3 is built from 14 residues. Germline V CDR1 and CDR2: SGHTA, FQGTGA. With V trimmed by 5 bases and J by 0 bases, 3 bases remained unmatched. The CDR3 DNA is TGTGCCAGCAGCATGACAGGGATGAACACTGAAGCTTTCTTT. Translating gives CASSMTGMNTEAFF.

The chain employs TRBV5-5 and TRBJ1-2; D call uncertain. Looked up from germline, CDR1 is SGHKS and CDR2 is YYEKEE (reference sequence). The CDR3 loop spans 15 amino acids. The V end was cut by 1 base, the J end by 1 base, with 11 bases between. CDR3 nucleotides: TGTGCCAGCAGCTTGTTCCTGACTAGTAACTATGGCTACACCTTC. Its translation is CASSLFLTSNYGYTF.

The CDR3 sequence: CASSLIKDRVHSYEQYF. In nucleotides, the CDR3 is TGTGCCAGCAGTTTAATCAAGGACAGGGTCCATTCCTACGAGCAGTACTTC. The J gene is TRBJ2-7, the V gene TRBV27; 8 bases align to TRBD1. This CDR3 spans 17 amino acids. With 2 bases clipped from V and 1 base from J, the junction kept 10 bases outside the gene matches. Germline V gives CDR1 MNHEY, CDR2 SMNVEV (reference sequence).

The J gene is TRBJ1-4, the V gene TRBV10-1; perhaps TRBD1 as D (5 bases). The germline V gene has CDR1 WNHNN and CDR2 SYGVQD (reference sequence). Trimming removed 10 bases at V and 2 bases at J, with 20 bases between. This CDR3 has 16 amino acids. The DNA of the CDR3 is TGCGCCACCCCCGCCCGGGGAGGGGCGACTAATGAAAAACTGTTTTTT. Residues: CATPARGGATNEKLFF.

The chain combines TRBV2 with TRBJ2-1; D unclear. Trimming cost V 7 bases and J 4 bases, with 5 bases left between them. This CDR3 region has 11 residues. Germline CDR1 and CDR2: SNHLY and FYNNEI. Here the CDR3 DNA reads TGTGCCAGCAATTTATACAATGAGCAGTTCTTC. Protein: CASNLYNEQFF.

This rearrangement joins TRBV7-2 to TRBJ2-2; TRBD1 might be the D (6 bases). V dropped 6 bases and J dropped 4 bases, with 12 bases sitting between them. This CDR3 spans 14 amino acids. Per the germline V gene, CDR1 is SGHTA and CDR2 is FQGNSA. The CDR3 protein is CASRVTGSTGELFF. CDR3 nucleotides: TGTGCCAGCAGGGTAACAGGGAGCACCGGGGAGCTGTTTTTT.

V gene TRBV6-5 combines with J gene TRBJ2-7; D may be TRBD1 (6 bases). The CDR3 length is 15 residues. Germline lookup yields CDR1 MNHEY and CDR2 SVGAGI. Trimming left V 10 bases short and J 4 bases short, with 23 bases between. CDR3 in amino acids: CATRRGTGPAYEQYF. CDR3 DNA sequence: TGTGCCACCAGACGGGGAACAGGGCCAGCTTACGAGCAGTACTTC.

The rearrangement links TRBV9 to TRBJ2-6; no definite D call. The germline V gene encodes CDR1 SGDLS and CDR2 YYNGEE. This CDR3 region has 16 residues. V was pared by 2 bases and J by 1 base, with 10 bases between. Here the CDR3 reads CASSVTPGSGANVLTF. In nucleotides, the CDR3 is TGTGCCAGCAGCGTGACCCCGGGTTCTGGGGCCAACGTCCTGACTTTC.

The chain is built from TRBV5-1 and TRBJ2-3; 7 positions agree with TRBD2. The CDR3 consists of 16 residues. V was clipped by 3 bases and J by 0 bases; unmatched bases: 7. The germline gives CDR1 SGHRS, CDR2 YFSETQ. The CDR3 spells CASSWGGTPSTDTQYF. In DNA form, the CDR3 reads TGCGCCAGCAGCTGGGGGGGGACCCCGAGCACAGATACGCAGTATTTT.

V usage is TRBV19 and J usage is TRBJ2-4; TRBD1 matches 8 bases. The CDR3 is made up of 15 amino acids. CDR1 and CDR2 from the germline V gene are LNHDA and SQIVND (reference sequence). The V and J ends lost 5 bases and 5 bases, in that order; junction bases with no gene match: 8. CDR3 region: CASSSPGGVENIQYF. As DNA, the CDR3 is TGTGCCAGTAGTTCCCCAGGGGGCGTGGAAAACATTCAGTACTTC.

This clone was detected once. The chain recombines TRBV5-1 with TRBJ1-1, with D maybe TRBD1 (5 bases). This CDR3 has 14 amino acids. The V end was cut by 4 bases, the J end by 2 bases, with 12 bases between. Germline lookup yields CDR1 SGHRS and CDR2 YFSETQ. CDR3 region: CASSGDSSNTEAFF. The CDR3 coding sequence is TGCGCCAGCAGCGGTGACAGCTCAAACACTGAAGCTTTCTTT.

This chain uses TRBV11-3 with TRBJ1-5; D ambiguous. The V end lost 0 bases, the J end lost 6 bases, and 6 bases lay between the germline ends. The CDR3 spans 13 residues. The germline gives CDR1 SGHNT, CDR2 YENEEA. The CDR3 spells CASSLEVSQPQHF. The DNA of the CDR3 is TGTGCCAGCAGCTTAGAAGTTAGTCAGCCCCAGCATTTT.

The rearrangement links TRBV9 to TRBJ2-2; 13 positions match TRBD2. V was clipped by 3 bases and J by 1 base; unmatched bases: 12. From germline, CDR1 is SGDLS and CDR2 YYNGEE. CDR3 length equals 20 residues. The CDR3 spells CASSAHRRTSGGLNTGELFF. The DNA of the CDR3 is TGTGCCAGCAGCGCACACCGACGGACTAGCGGGGGCCTGAACACCGGGGAGCTGTTTTTT.

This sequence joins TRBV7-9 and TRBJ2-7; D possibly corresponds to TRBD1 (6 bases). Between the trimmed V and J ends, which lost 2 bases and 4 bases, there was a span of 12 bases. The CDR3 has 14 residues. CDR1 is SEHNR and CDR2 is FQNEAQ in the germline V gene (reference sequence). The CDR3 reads CASSLSTGIYEQYF. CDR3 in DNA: TGTGCCAGCAGCTTAAGCACAGGGATATACGAGCAGTACTTC.